The sample holds a few counts of the clone carrying this T cell receptor (beta chain). The data derive from a study of beta chain features in type 1 diabetes. V lost 4 bases, J lost 1 base, and 12 bases lay in between. The germline V gene encodes CDR1 SGDLS and CDR2 YYNGEE. The CDR3 is 14 residues long. TCRB transcripts that were expressed got sequenced, as all of the isolated RNA had been reverse transcribed. Clones were sequenced by immunoSEQ multiplex PCR, and TCRdb holds only the in-frame ones, with some missing. Of approximately 380,000 clones in the sample, more than 13% were seen once. The clonotype was recovered from a woman aged 18-29 years in good health. This chain connects TRBV9 to TRBJ2-7; D is possibly TRBD1 (6 bases). The sequencing sample was made of naive CD4+ T cells from blood. The CDR3 nucleotides are TGTGCCAGCAGCTCCGGGACACAATCCTACGAGCAGTACTTC. Amino acid sequence: CASSSGTQSYEQYF.